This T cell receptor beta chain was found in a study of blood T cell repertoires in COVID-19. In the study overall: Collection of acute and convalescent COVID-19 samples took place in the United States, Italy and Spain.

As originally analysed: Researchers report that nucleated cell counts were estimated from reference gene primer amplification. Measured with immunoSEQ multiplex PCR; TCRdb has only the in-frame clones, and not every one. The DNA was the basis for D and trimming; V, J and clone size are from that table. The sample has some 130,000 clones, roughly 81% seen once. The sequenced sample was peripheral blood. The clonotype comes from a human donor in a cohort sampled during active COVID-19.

CDR3 DNA: TGTGCCAGCTCACCTCCAGCTGGAGGCAGGTATAATTCACCCCTCCACTTT. It codes for CASSPPAGGRYNSPLHF. The chain has TRBV18 and TRBJ1-6; D not resolved. V was clipped by 3 bases and J by 4 bases, with 16 bases between them. The germline V gene has CDR1 KGHSH and CDR2 LQKENI. The CDR3 has 17 amino acids.